This T cell receptor beta chain originates from a study of cytomegalovirus exposure and HLA in healthy donors. General study points: It was 150 or so TCR beta chains that were listed as cytomegalovirus-associated. There were some V segments, including TRBV6-2 and TRBV6-3, excluded as indistinguishable. In all likelihood, a cluster of highly shared sequence variants was a sequencing artifact.

These donors counted as nominally healthy when sampled, but unrecorded immune exposures were likely. The CDR3 loop spans 16 amino acids. Trimming stripped 3 bases from V and 3 bases from J, with 14 bases between. CDR1 is MNHNS and CDR2 is SASEGT in the germline V gene. Regarding this clone: Its target is unknown.

PCR used 60 Vbeta primers and 13 Jbeta primers. Some clones are missing from TCRdb's copy, which holds only in-frame ones; the method was immunoSEQ multiplex PCR. The data contain around 100,000 clones, 60% to 75% of them singletons. This TCR was sampled from a man in his forties or fifties in good health and CMV-seropositive. Sequenced sample: PBMCs. The J gene is TRBJ1-4, the V gene TRBV6-1; possibly TRBD1 for D (5 bases). For the CDR3, the DNA is TGTGCCAGCAGTGACAGGGTGGGGGGGGCTAATGAAAAACTGTTTTTT. Protein sequence: CASSDRVGGANEKLFF.